The 24 T cell receptor beta chains listed next were all sequenced from one sample in a study of control samples from healthy donors and cancer patients. Libraries were prepared by immunoSEQ multiplex PCR; TCRdb keeps only in-frame clonotypes and omits some of them. Of around 110,000 clones in the sample, 75% to 90% were seen once. Material for sequencing was PBMCs. These receptors were collected from a woman aged 45-59 years with colorectal cancer.

This clone was found a few times. The chain employs TRBV7-9 and TRBJ1-2; the D is unclear. CDR3 length equals 15 residues. Germline lookup yields CDR1 SEHNR and CDR2 FQNEAQ (reference sequence). V was trimmed by 5 bases and J by 3 bases, leaving 16 bases between them. CDR3 nucleotides: TGTGCCAGCAGCCATTCGTGGTCATCGGACTATGGCTACACCTTC. Its protein product is CASSHSWSSDYGYTF. Based on the CDR3 plus reference TRBV7-9 and TRBJ1-2, the full variable domain is DTGVSQNPRHKITKRGQNVTFRCDPISEHNRLYWYRQTLGQGPEFLTYFQNEAQLEKSRLLSDRFSAERPKGSFSTLEIQRTEQGDSAMYLCASSHSWSSDYGYTFGSGTRLTVV.

The rearrangement joins TRBV24-1 to TRBJ2-2; D not resolved. The CDR3 has 13 residues. Germline loops: CDR1 KGHDR, CDR2 SFDVKD. Trimming removed 1 base from V and 4 bases from J, with 3 bases in between. CDR3 nucleotides: TGTGCCACCAGTGATTTTGTCACCGGGGAGCTGTTTTTT. This gives the protein CATSDFVTGELFF.

This chain connects TRBV6-5 to TRBJ2-1; D possibly corresponds to TRBD1 (5 bases). CDR3 length: 14 residues. In germline, CDR1 is MNHEY, CDR2 SVGAGI. Trimming removed 6 bases at V and 6 bases at J, with 15 bases between. The CDR3 region is CASSEFQGPNEQFF. The CDR3 nucleotides read TGTGCCAGCAGCGAGTTTCAGGGCCCCAATGAGCAGTTCTTC.

The chain recombines TRBV7-2 with TRBJ2-7; 7 bases agree with TRBD2. The CDR3 spans 15 residues. Germline trimming cut 5 bases from V and 4 bases from J; bases unmatched to any gene: 11. Germline V gene data show CDR1 as SGHTA and CDR2 as FQGNSA. CDR3 protein: CASSRRGSGAYEQYF. Written as DNA, the CDR3 is TGTGCCAGCAGCCGGCGGGGGTCGGGAGCTTACGAGCAGTACTTC.

The J gene is TRBJ1-1, the V gene TRBV7-5. TRBV7-5 is noted as a pseudogene. The CDR3 covers 13 residues. The CDR3 spells CVRSLYGLTEAFF. The CDR3 DNA sequence: TGTGTCAGAAGCTTATACGGGTTGACTGAAGCTTTCTTT.

This rearrangement joins TRBV18 to TRBJ2-7, with 11 bases matching TRBD1. J was trimmed by 4 bases and V by 3 bases; bases with no gene match: 5. The CDR3 consists of 15 residues. Per germline, CDR1 KGHSH and CDR2 LQKENI. The CDR3 bases are TGTGCCAGCTCACCCTTTCGGGACAGGGGGTACGAGCAGTACTTC. It codes for CASSPFRDRGYEQYF.

The V call is TRBV2, the J call TRBJ2-5; TRBD1 might be the D (5 bases). The CDR3 contains 14 residues. V was trimmed by 6 bases and J by 5 bases, leaving 16 bases between them. From germline, CDR1 is SNHLY and CDR2 FYNNEI. The chain's CDR3 is CASRLQGNRETQYF. The CDR3 region has the DNA TGTGCCAGCAGACTTCAGGGAAATCGGGAGACCCAGTACTTC.

The chain employs TRBV5-5 and TRBJ1-1; weak D call: TRBD1 (5 bases). This CDR3 comprises 13 residues. CDR1 and CDR2 from the germline V gene are SGHKS and YYEKEE (reference sequence). The V gene lost 2 bases and the J gene lost 1 base, with 6 bases spanning the gap. In DNA, the CDR3 is TGTGCCAGCAGCTTAACAGGGAACACTGAAGCTTTCTTT. Amino acids: CASSLTGNTEAFF.

This clone has more than one count but fewer than ten. The chain recombines TRBV5-5 with TRBJ2-7, with D possibly TRBD1 on 7 matching bases. With 5 bases removed from V and 0 bases from J, the gap between germline ends came to 18 bases. The CDR3 totals 16 residues. Germline values: CDR1 SGHKS, CDR2 YYEKEE (reference sequence). CDR3 sequence: CASSTTSGGHSYEQYF. The CDR3 DNA reads TGTGCCAGCAGTACGACCTCAGGGGGGCACTCCTACGAGCAGTACTTC.

V and J are TRBV11-1 and TRBJ2-2; 9 nucleotides align to TRBD1. Germline CDR1 SGHAT, CDR2 FQDESV (reference sequence). This CDR3 region has 15 residues. V was clipped by 4 bases and J by 1 base; unmatched bases: 1. The CDR3 sequence: CASSSGQGNTGELFF. CDR3 DNA sequence: TGTGCCAGCAGCTCGGGACAGGGGAACACCGGGGAGCTGTTTTTT.

This clone was seen a few times. The chain recombines TRBV7-9 with TRBJ1-6; D gene unclear. V lost 0 bases and J lost 7, with 4 bases in between. CDR1 SEHNR and CDR2 FQNEAQ come from the germline V gene (reference sequence). CDR3 length equals 13 residues. Written as DNA, the CDR3 is TGTGCCAGCAGCTTAGCCCTAAATTCACCCCTCCACTTT. Protein: CASSLALNSPLHF.

The V gene is TRBV6-5, the J gene TRBJ2-2; D not resolved. This CDR3 comprises 14 residues. The germline V gene has CDR1 MNHEY and CDR2 SVGAGI. V lost 5 bases and J 2 bases, leaving 9 bases between the germline ends. The CDR3 protein is CASSPWANTGELFF. The CDR3 DNA reads as TGTGCCAGCAGTCCGTGGGCCAACACCGGGGAGCTGTTTTTT.

The V and J genes are TRBV6-4 and TRBJ1-1, with D possibly being TRBD1 (5 bases). The CDR3 is 15 amino acids. Trimming stripped 2 bases from V and 0 bases from J, with 10 bases between. The germline V gene has CDR1 MRHNA and CDR2 SNTAGT. The CDR3 DNA is TGTGCCAGCAGTGACAGAGCAGGGTTGAACACTGAAGCTTTCTTT. This translates into CASSDRAGLNTEAFF.

The J gene is TRBJ2-7, the V gene TRBV27, with D hard to call. The CDR3 covers 13 residues. Germline V gene sequence: CDR1 MNHEY, CDR2 SMNVEV (reference sequence). V gave up 6 bases and J gave up 2 bases, with 11 bases separating them. The CDR3 coding sequence is TGTGCCAGCAGGCAACTATGGACCTACGAGCAGTACTTC. Translating gives CASRQLWTYEQYF.

The chain combines TRBV9 with TRBJ2-1; possibly TRBD2 for D (6 bases). V was pared by 2 bases and J by 5 bases, with 14 bases between. Germline assignment: CDR1 SGDLS and CDR2 YYNGEE. The CDR3 has 15 amino acids. The DNA of the CDR3 is TGTGCCAGCAGCGTTTTCTCCGGGACTGACAATGAGCAGTTCTTC. Residues: CASSVFSGTDNEQFF.

The rearrangement links TRBV7-3 to TRBJ2-3, with 14 bases identical to TRBD2. Germline CDR1 is SGHTA and CDR2 is FQGTGA. The J segment lost 1 base and the V segment lost 2 bases, leaving 11 bases of the junction unmatched. There are 20 residues in the CDR3. The CDR3 DNA sequence: TGTGCCAGCAGCTTATCAGGGACTAGCGGGGGCCCCCGGGGCACAGATACGCAGTATTTT. Encoded protein: CASSLSGTSGGPRGTDTQYF.

The chain combines TRBV5-5 with TRBJ2-6, with 10 bases aligning to TRBD1. Germline V gene lookup returns CDR1 SGHKS and CDR2 YYEKEE (reference sequence). The CDR3 loop spans 17 amino acids. V lost 4 bases and J lost 4; bases outside the gene matches: 8. Here the CDR3 reads CASSLTGGASGANVLTF. The CDR3 nucleotides are TGTGCCAGCAGCCTGACAGGGGGCGCGTCAGGGGCCAACGTCCTGACTTTC.

The rearrangement uses TRBV19 and TRBJ1-5; 8 bases are a match to TRBD1. Germline V CDR1 and CDR2: LNHDA, SQIVND (reference sequence). This CDR3 is built from 16 residues. V shed 6 bases, J shed 4 bases, and the junction held 11 bases outside the gene matches. The CDR3 bases are TGTGCCAGTAGGGACGGTGGACAGGGAGGTAATCAGCCCCAGCATTTT. This codes for CASRDGGQGGNQPQHF.

V gene TRBV7-2 combines with J gene TRBJ1-1; perhaps TRBD1 as D (5 bases). The V gene's germline CDR1 is SGHTA and CDR2 FQGNSA. The CDR3 contains 13 residues. With 5 bases removed from V and 1 base from J, the gap between germline ends came to 8 bases. CDR3 amino acids: CASSAQANTEAFF. The CDR3 DNA reads as TGTGCCAGCAGCGCACAGGCGAACACTGAAGCTTTCTTT.

The chain recombines TRBV12-3 or TRBV12-4 with TRBJ1-4; D not resolved. V was cut by 6 bases and J by 7 bases, with 6 bases left in between. The CDR3 loop spans 11 amino acids. The CDR3 protein is CASSRVEKLFF. CDR3 DNA: TGTGCCAGCAGCCGGGTTGAAAAACTGTTTTTT.

This clone occurred once. The rearrangement uses TRBV6-5 and TRBJ2-7, with 11 nucleotides matching TRBD2. The CDR3 totals 14 residues. V shed 6 bases, J shed 4 bases, and the junction held 5 bases outside the gene matches. Germline CDR1 is MNHEY and CDR2 is SVGAGI. The CDR3 DNA sequence: TGTGCCAGCAGGGGGACTAGCGGACGATACGAGCAGTACTTC. This translates into CASRGTSGRYEQYF.

The rearrangement uses TRBV6-6 and TRBJ1-4; 7 nucleotides align to TRBD1. The V gene's germline CDR1 is MNHNY and CDR2 SVGAGI (reference sequence). This CDR3 comprises 14 residues. Unmatched junction bases numbered 6, after V lost 7 bases and J lost 4 bases. The DNA of the CDR3 is TGTGCCAGCAATGACAGGGCTGGTAATGAAAAACTGTTTTTT. Amino acids: CASNDRAGNEKLFF.

V gene TRBV7-6 combines with J gene TRBJ2-1; the D is unclear. V lost 1 base and J 6 bases, leaving 4 bases between the germline ends. CDR1 is SGHVS and CDR2 is FNYEAQ in the germline V gene. The CDR3 consists of 12 residues. CDR3 sequence: CASSLVPNEQFF. CDR3 coding DNA: TGTGCCAGCAGCTTAGTCCCCAATGAGCAGTTCTTC. Full variable domain (missing parts from reference TRBV7-6 and TRBJ2-1): GAGVSQSPRYKVTKRGQDVALRCDPISGHVSLYWYRQALGQGPEFLTYFNYEAQQDKSGLPNDRFSAERPEGSISTLTIQRTEQRDSAMYRCASSLVPNEQFFGPGTRLTVL.

This clone was detected only a few times. The chain is built from TRBV19 and TRBJ2-1; D possibly corresponds to TRBD2 (5 bases). Looked up from germline, CDR1 is LNHDA and CDR2 is SQIVND (reference sequence). This CDR3 has 13 residues. Between the trimmed V and J ends, which lost 5 bases and 0 bases, there was a span of 5 bases. CDR3 sequence reads: CASSGSSYNEQFF. DNA of the CDR3: TGTGCCAGTAGTGGGAGCTCCTACAATGAGCAGTTCTTC.